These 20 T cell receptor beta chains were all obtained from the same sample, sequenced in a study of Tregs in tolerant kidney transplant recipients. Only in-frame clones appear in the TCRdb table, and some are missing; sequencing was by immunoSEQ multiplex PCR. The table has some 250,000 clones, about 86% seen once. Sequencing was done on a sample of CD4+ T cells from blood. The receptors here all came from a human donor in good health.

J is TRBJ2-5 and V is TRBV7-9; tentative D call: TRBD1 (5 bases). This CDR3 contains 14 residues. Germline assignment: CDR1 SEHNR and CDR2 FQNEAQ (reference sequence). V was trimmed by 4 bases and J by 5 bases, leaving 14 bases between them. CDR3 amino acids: CASSSHQGRETQYF. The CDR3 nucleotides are TGTGCCAGCAGCTCTCACCAGGGAAGGGAGACCCAGTACTTC.

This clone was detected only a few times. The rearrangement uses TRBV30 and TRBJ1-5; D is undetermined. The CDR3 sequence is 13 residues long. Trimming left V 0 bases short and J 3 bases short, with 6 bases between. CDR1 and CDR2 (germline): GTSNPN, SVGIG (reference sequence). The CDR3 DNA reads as TGTGCCTGGAGTGTAAGGATCAATCAGCCCCAGCATTTT. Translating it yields CAWSVRINQPQHF. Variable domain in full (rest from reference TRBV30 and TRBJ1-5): SQTIHQWPATLVQPVGSPLSLECTVEGTSNPNLYWYRQAAGRGLQLLFYSVGIGQISSEVPQNLSASRPQDRQFILSSKKLLLSDSGFYLCAWSVRINQPQHFGDGTRLSIL.

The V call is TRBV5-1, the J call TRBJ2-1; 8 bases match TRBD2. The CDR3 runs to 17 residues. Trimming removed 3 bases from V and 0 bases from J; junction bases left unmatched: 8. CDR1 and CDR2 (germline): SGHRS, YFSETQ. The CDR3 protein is CASSSRLTSGSYNEQFF. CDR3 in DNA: TGCGCCAGCAGCTCCCGACTCACTAGCGGCTCCTACAATGAGCAGTTCTTC.

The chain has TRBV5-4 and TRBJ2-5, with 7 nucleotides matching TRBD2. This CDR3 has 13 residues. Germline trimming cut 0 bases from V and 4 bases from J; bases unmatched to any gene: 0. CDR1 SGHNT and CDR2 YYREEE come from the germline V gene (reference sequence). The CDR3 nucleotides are TGTGCCAGCAGCTTGGTAGCGGGAGAGACCCAGTACTTC. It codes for CASSLVAGETQYF.

The CDR3 nucleotides read TGTGCCAGCAGCTTCAGGGGCAATGAGCAGTTCTTC. Protein product: CASSFRGNEQFF. V and J are TRBV11-2 and TRBJ2-1; maybe TRBD1 (6 bases). V lost 3 bases to trimming and J lost 6 bases, with 6 bases between them. The CDR3 sequence is 12 residues long. Germline V gene sequence: CDR1 SGHAT, CDR2 FQNNGV.

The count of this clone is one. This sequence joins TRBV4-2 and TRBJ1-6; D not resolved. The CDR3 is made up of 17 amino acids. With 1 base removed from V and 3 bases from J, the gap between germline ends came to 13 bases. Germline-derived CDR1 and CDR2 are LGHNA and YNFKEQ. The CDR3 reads CASSQGSRAGYNSPLHF. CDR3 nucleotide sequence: TGTGCCAGCAGCCAAGGTAGTCGGGCAGGCTATAATTCACCCCTCCACTTT.

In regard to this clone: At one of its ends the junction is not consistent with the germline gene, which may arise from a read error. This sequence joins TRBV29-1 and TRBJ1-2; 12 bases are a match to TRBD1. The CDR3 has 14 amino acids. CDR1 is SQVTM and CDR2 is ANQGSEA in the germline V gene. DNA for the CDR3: TGCAGCGTTGTTCCCGGGACAGGGGGCTATGTCTACACCTTC. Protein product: CSVVPGTGGYVYTF.

CDR3 DNA sequence: TGTGCCAGCAGCCCAAGAAAAACGGGCAGGGCCTTTCTGAACACTGAAGCTTTCTTT. It translates to CASSPRKTGRAFLNTEAFF. V and J are TRBV14 and TRBJ1-1; a possible D gene is TRBD1 (5 bases). Germline V gene sequence: CDR1 SGHDN, CDR2 FVKESK. The CDR3 is 19 amino acids. V was pared by 4 bases and J by 0 bases, with 24 bases between.

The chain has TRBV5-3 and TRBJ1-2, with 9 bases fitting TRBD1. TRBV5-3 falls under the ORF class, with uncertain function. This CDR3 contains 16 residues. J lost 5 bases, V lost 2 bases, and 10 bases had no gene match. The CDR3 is CARSFPSGTGIYGYTF. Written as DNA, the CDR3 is TGTGCCAGAAGCTTCCCATCCGGGACAGGGATTTATGGCTACACCTTC.

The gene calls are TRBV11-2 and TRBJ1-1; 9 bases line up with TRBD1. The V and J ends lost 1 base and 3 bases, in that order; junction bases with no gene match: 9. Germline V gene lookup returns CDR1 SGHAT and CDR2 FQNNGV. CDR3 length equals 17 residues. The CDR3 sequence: CASSLGRQGERYTEAFF. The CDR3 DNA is TGTGCCAGCAGCTTAGGTAGACAGGGGGAAAGATACACTGAAGCTTTCTTT.

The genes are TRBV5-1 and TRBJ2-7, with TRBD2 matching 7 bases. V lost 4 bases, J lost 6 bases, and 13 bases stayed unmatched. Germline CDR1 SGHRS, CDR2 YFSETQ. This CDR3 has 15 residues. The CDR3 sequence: CASSTRGTPPSEQYF. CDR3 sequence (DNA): TGCGCCAGCAGCACGCGGGGGACTCCTCCCTCCGAGCAGTACTTC.

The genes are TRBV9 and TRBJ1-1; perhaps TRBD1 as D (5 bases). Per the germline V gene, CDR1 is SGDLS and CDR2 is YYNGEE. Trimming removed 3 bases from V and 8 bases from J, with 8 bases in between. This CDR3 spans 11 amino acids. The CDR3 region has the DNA TGTGCCAGCAGCGAACCAGGGGAAGCTTTCTTT. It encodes CASSEPGEAFF.

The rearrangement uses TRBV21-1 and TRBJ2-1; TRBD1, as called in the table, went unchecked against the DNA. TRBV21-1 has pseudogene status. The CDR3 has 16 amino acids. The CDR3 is CASSPPGQGEHNEQFF. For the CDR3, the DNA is TGTGCCAGCAGCCCACCGGGACAGGGGGAACACAATGAGCAGTTCTTC.

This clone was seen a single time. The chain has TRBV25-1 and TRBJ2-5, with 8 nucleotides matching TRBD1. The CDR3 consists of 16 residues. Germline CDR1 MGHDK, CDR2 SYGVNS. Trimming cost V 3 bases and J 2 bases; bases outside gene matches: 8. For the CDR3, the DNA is TGTGCCAGCAGTGAGCTTGGGACAGGCGTTCAAGAGACCCAGTACTTC. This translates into CASSELGTGVQETQYF.

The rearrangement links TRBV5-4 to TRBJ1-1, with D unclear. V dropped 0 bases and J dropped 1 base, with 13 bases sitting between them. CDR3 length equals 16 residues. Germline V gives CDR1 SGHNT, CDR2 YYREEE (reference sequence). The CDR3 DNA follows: TGTGCCAGCAGCTTGGATCGGGCCATTACGAACACTGAAGCTTTCTTT. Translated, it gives CASSLDRAITNTEAFF.

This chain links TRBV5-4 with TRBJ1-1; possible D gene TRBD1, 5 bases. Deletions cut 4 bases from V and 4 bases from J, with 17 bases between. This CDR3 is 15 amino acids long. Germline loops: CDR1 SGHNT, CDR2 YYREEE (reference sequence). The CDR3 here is CASSPRQFRATEAFF. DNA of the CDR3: TGTGCCAGCAGCCCCCGACAGTTCCGAGCCACTGAAGCTTTCTTT.

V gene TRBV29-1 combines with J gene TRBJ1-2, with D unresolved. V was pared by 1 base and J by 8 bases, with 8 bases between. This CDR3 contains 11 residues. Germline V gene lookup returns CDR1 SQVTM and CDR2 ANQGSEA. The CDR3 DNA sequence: TGCAGCGTTGAAGGGGCGTGGGGCTACACCTTC. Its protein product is CSVEGAWGYTF.

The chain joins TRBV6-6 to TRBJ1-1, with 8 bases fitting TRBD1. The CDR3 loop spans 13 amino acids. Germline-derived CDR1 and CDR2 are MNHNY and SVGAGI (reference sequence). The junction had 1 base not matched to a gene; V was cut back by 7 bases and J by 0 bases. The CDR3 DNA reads TGTGCCAGCACGGGACAGGTGAACACTGAAGCTTTCTTT. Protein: CASTGQVNTEAFF.

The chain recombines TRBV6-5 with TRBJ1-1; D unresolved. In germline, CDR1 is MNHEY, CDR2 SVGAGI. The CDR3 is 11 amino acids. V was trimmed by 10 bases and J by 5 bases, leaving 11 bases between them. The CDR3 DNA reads TGTGCCATCCCAATCGGGACTGAAGCTTTCTTT. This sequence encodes CAIPIGTEAFF.

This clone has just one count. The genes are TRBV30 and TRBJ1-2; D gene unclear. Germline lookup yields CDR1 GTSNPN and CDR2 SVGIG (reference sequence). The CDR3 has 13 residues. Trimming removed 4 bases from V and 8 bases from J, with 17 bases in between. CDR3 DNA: TGTGCCTGGACCCCTCGTGGCTTGGGGGGCTACACCTTC. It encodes CAWTPRGLGGYTF.